The entry that follows covers one T cell receptor (beta chain) sequence. Its antigen remains unknown. Naive CD8 populations comprised CD45RO-negative cells positively selected for CCR7, excluding terminally differentiated effector memory CD45RA+ cells. Data came from immunoSEQ multiplex PCR; TCRdb stores just in-frame clones and leaves some out. Here the sample spans about 820,000 clones, more than 85% being singletons. This sample was included in a study of shared clonotypes between healthy human individuals. Study summary: Every donor yielded three CD4 naive, three CD4 memory, two CD8 naive and one CD8 memory plate.

Deletions cut 2 bases from V and 5 bases from J, with 12 bases between. The germline CDR1 and CDR2 sequences are MNHEY and SVGAGI. This CDR3 comprises 14 residues. General study results and limits: Around 5% of naive CD4 clonotypes were shared across several donors.

Sequencing was done on a sample of naive CD8+ T cells sorted from blood. This TCR came from a man in his thirties or forties in good health. The chain carries TRBV6-5 and TRBJ2-5; perhaps TRBD2 as D (5 bases). The CDR3: CASSYVRERETQYF. CDR3 bases: TGTGCCAGCAGTTACGTCCGGGAAAGGGAGACCCAGTACTTC.